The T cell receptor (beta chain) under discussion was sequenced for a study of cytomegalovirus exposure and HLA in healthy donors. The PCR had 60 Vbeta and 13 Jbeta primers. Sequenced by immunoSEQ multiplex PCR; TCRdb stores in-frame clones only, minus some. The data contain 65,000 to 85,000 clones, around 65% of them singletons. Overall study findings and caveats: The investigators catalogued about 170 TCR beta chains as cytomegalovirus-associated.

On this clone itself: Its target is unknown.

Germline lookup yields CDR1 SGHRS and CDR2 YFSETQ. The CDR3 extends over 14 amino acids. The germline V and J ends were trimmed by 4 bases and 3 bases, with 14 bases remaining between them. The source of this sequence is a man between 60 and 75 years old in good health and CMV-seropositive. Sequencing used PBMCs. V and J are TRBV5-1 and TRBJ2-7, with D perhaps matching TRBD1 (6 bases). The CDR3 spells CASSIWTEGYEQYF. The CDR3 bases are TGCGCCAGCAGCATCTGGACAGAGGGCTACGAGCAGTACTTC.